Listed below are T cell receptor beta chains from one sample, sequenced in a study of blood T cell repertoires in COVID-19. Method: immunoSEQ multiplex PCR; TCRdb's copy keeps in-frame clones and lacks some. This sample has roughly 300,000 clones, with approximately 87% found just once. The sample comprised peripheral blood. All receptors derive from a woman aged 30 to 39 with COVID-19, enrolled during active disease. Both conserved end residues are part of each CDR3. D genes are given only for firm matches. Size is stated for part of the rows, as once, few or many counts, or as a class when the clone is expanded.

j_gene	abundance	len	d_gene	v_gene	CDR3nt	CDR3aa
TRBJ1-2	-	14	TRBD1	TRBV24-1	TGTGCCACCAGTTGCTGGGACAGCCTATATGGCTACACCTTC	CATSCWDSLYGYTF
TRBJ1-3	once	14	-	TRBV4-1	TGCGCCAGCAGCCAAGAGTCAGGGCTGAACACCATATATTTT	CASSQESGLNTIYF
TRBJ2-3	-	15	-	TRBV5-8	TGTGCCAGCAGCTTGGGGGGGACAATCACAGATACGCAGTATTTT	CASSLGGTITDTQYF
TRBJ2-5	-	15	TRBD1	TRBV6-5	TGTGCCAGCAGCCGGACAGGGGGCCCCCAAGAGACCCAGTACTTC	CASSRTGGPQETQYF
TRBJ1-3	-	17	-	TRBV7-9	TGTGCCAGCAGCCCTGGAGTTGCGGATTACTCTGGAAACACCATATATTTT	CASSPGVADYSGNTIYF
TRBJ2-3	few	13	TRBD2	TRBV24-1	TGTGCCACGGGGAGGGGAAGCACAGATACGCAGTATTTT	CATGRGSTDTQYF
TRBJ1-1	-	12	-	TRBV4-1	TGCGCCAGCAGCCTCCCCGGCACTGAAGCTTTCTTT	CASSLPGTEAFF
TRBJ1-4	-	19	-	TRBV5-1	TGCGCCAGCAGCCCCTACCGGGGTTCCTCGAGGGCGACTAATGAAAAACTGTTTTTT	CASSPYRGSSRATNEKLFF
TRBJ1-1	-	14	TRBD1	TRBV27	TGTGCCAGCAGTCCCCCGGACAGGACCACTGAAGCTTTCTTT	CASSPPDRTTEAFF
TRBJ1-2	-	16	-	TRBV5-4	TGTGCCAGCAGCTTGGCGGGGGTCGGGGGGAACTATGGCTACACCTTC	CASSLAGVGGNYGYTF
TRBJ1-5	once	15	TRBD1	TRBV28	TGTGCCAGCAGTCCCCGGACAGGGGGGAACCAGCCCCAGCATTTT	CASSPRTGGNQPQHF
TRBJ2-1	-	11	TRBD1	TRBV2	TGTGCCAGCAGTGGTAACAGGGGTCAATTCTTC	CASSGNRGQFF
TRBJ1-3	few	13	-	TRBV12-3/TRBV12-4	TGTGCCAGCAGTTTAGCTGGGGCGAGCACCATATATTTT	CASSLAGASTIYF
TRBJ1-1	-	16	-	TRBV3-1/TRBV3-2	TGTGCCAGCAGCTCCCGTCAGTCTAGAGAACGAACTGAAGCTTTCTTT	CASSSRQSRERTEAFF
TRBJ2-1	-	15	-	TRBV7-9	TGTGCCAGCAGCTTTTTCGGGCAGAGGGACAATGAGCAGTTCTTC	CASSFFGQRDNEQFF
TRBJ1-1	-	16	TRBD1	TRBV29-1	TGCAGCGTGGCGGGGGAACAGGGGGCATTCGATACTGAAGCTTTCTTT	CSVAGEQGAFDTEAFF
TRBJ2-1	-	16	-	TRBV11-2	TGTGCCAGCAGCTTATCGTCTCGGAGCTCCTACAATGAGCAGTTCTTC	CASSLSSRSSYNEQFF
TRBJ1-1	-	12	-	TRBV29-1	TGCAGCGTTGGTGGGGGGTCCACTGAAGCTTTCTTT	CSVGGGSTEAFF
TRBJ2-7	few	16	TRBD2	TRBV5-1	TGCGCCAGCAGCACACTAGCTTCGGGGGGAATCTACGAGCAGTACTTC	CASSTLASGGIYEQYF
TRBJ2-7	-	12	-	TRBV29-1	TGCAGCGTTGAAATTACAGGGAAACGGCAGTACTTC	CSVEITGKRQYF
TRBJ1-1	-	14	-	TRBV9	TGTGCCAGCAGCGTAGATTTAGTGAACACTGAAGCTTTCTTT	CASSVDLVNTEAFF
TRBJ1-1	-	13	-	TRBV27	TGTGCCAGCAGTTTAGAGGGGGGGACTGAAGCTTTCTTT	CASSLEGGTEAFF
TRBJ2-1	-	14	-	TRBV5-1	TGCGCCACTGCGCACCGGAGCTCCTACAATGAGCAGTTCTTC	CATAHRSSYNEQFF
TRBJ2-5	-	18	TRBD2	TRBV5-4	TGTGCCAGCACCGCGTCCGGAGCGGGGGGGTTATTCCAAGAGACCCAGTACTTC	CASTASGAGGLFQETQYF
TRBJ1-5	-	15	-	TRBV19	TGTGCCAGTAGTATGAGGAGATATAGCAATCAGCCCCAGCATTTT	CASSMRRYSNQPQHF
TRBJ2-3	once	15	TRBD2	TRBV9	TGTGCCAGCAGCGTAAATGCGGGGGGGCCGGATACGCAGTATTTT	CASSVNAGGPDTQYF
TRBJ1-6	-	15	-	TRBV6-5	TGTGCCAGCAGTTACGGGGGGAGAGGGAATTCACCCCTCCACTTT	CASSYGGRGNSPLHF
TRBJ1-4	-	16	TRBD1	TRBV10-3	TGTGCCATCAGTGAGTCGGGGACAGGGAATAGGGAAAAACTGTTTTTT	CAISESGTGNREKLFF
TRBJ2-7	-	15	TRBD2	TRBV2	TGTGCCAGCAGTGATGAACTAGCGGGGGGCGGAGAGCAGTACTTC	CASSDELAGGGEQYF
TRBJ2-3	-	16	TRBD1	TRBV19	TGTGCCAGTAGTATAAGTTGGGACAGGGGACCAGATACGCAGTATTTT	CASSISWDRGPDTQYF
TRBJ2-7	-	14	-	TRBV6-1	TGTGCCAGCAGTGAGTACGCGCCGACCTACGAGCAGTACTTC	CASSEYAPTYEQYF
TRBJ2-3	-	14	-	TRBV14	TGTGCCAGCAGCTCGCAGGGAGGTGGAGATACGCAGTATTTT	CASSSQGGGDTQYF
TRBJ2-2	-	13	-	TRBV5-1	TGCGCCACCGGCGTGGGGGGAACCGGGGAGCTGTTTTTT	CATGVGGTGELFF
TRBJ1-1	few	14	TRBD1	TRBV11-3	TGTGCCAGCAGCTTTACAGGGGAAGTCTCTGAAGCTTTCTTT	CASSFTGEVSEAFF
TRBJ2-1	-	12	-	TRBV12-3/TRBV12-4	TGTGCCAGCAGTTGGAGCATCAATGAGCAGTTCTTC	CASSWSINEQFF
TRBJ1-5	-	13	-	TRBV30	TGTGCCTGGAGTGTCCAGGCCAGGCAGCCCCAGCATTTT	CAWSVQARQPQHF
TRBJ1-2	-	15	-	TRBV30	TGTGCCTGGACGTCGGGCAGGGGATCCCCCCATGGCTACACCTTC	CAWTSGRGSPHGYTF
TRBJ2-3	once	15	TRBD2	TRBV16	TGTGCCAGCATGATGGCTAGCGGGGGTCGAGATACGCAGTATTTT	CASMMASGGRDTQYF
TRBJ2-1	-	14	-	TRBV30	TGTGCCTGTGTTTTTAGCAACTCCTACAATGAGCAGTTCTTC	CACVFSNSYNEQFF
TRBJ2-2	-	14	TRBD1	TRBV7-9	TGTGCCAGCAGCGGCGACAGGGGCACCGGGGAGCTGTTTTTT	CASSGDRGTGELFF
TRBJ2-4	-	15	TRBD2	TRBV19	TGTGCCAGTACCCTACTAGCGCAGGTTCCCGACATTCAGTACTTC	CASTLLAQVPDIQYF
TRBJ1-1	-	13	-	TRBV27	TGTGCCAGCAGTTTCCAGGGCCCCACTGAAGCTTTCTTT	CASSFQGPTEAFF
TRBJ2-3	once	16	TRBD2	TRBV5-4	TGTGCCAGCAGCTCCCTAGCGGGGGGGCCACAGAATACGCAGTATTTT	CASSSLAGGPQNTQYF
TRBJ1-1	-	13	TRBD1	TRBV19	TGTGCCAGTAGTTGGACAGGGTACACTGAAGCTTTCTTT	CASSWTGYTEAFF
TRBJ2-7	-	13	-	TRBV6-5	TGTGCCAGCAGTTACCTGGAGGGGTACGAGCAGTACTTC	CASSYLEGYEQYF
TRBJ2-7	-	14	-	TRBV6-5	TGTGCCAGCAGTTCCACATTGGGGGGCTACGAGCAGTACTTC	CASSSTLGGYEQYF
TRBJ2-7	-	14	TRBD1	TRBV19	TGTGCCAGTAGTCACCAGGGGGCCACCTACGAGCAGTACTTC	CASSHQGATYEQYF
TRBJ1-1	-	13	-	TRBV6-5	TGTGCCAGCAGACTGATTGGGGCGACTGAAGCTTTCTTT	CASRLIGATEAFF
TRBJ1-2	-	14	TRBD1	TRBV19	TGTGCCAGTAAAATAGGACAGGGGGACTATGGCTACACCTTC	CASKIGQGDYGYTF
TRBJ2-1	-	14	-	TRBV19	TGTGCCAGTAGTTCCCCAGGGTCGGACAATGAGCAGTTCTTC	CASSSPGSDNEQFF
TRBJ2-7	-	15	TRBD2	TRBV5-1	TGCGCCAGCAGCTGGACTAGCGGGGGGTCCTACGAGCAGTACTTC	CASSWTSGGSYEQYF
TRBJ1-1	-	13	-	TRBV2	TGTGCCAGCCTTGTTGGGGGGGACACTGAAGCTTTCTTT	CASLVGGDTEAFF